This TCR beta chain was recorded in a study of cytomegalovirus exposure and HLA in healthy donors. Study conclusions and caveats: Among TCR beta chains, those listed as cytomegalovirus-associated numbered about 160. Rarity marked most TCR sequences, yet some public TCRs occurred in many donors.

The protocol was immunoSEQ multiplex PCR, while the TCRdb copy is restricted to in-frame clones and leaves out a portion. Here the sample spans 150,000 to 200,000 clones, around 85% being singletons. The CDR3 runs to 15 residues. In germline, CDR1 is KGHSH, CDR2 LQKENI. For this clone: Its specificity is unknown. Germline is not matched at one junction end, which may reflect a read error.

This TCR came from a man between 18 and 29 years old in good health and CMV-seropositive. The source material was PBMCs. This sequence joins TRBV18 and TRBJ2-2; 11 bases match TRBD2. The CDR3 sequence: CASSPLAGVPGELFF. As DNA, the CDR3 is TGTGCCAGCTCCCCACTAGCGGGAGTCCCCGGGGAGCTGTTTTTT.